These T cell receptor beta chains were read from a single sample in a study of siplizumab effects on memory and regulatory T cells. The protocol was immunoSEQ multiplex PCR, while the TCRdb copy is restricted to in-frame clones and leaves out a portion. The sample lists around 95,000 clones, around 90% occurring once. The sequenced sample consisted of CD4+ T cells sorted from blood. These receptors were obtained from a human donor in good health. The CDR3 runs from the conserved cysteine through the conserved F or W.

>TRBJ1-5|TRBV6-1
CASSEAPSYSNQPQHF
>TRBJ2-5|TRBV15
CATSRDLMTSGGTRETQYF
>TRBJ1-4|TRBV12-5
CASGLGQGPEKLFF
>TRBJ1-4|TRBV6-5
CASSLNRGLDEKLFF
>TRBJ2-3|TRBV19
CASSARGSRDTQYF
>TRBJ1-1|TRBV7-7
CASSLRLNTEAFF
>TRBJ2-1|TRBV25-1
CASSEIGRSSYNEQFF
>TRBJ2-1|TRBV5-1
CASSLQEYNEQFF
>TRBJ2-7|TRBV9
CASSLGRGTREQYF
>TRBJ2-7|TRBV7-3
CASSLTLTGGPYEQYF
>TRBJ2-2|TRBV2
CASSGQGDTGELFF
>TRBJ2-7|TRBV7-9
CASSGTRGQLGGAFEQYF
>TRBJ2-3|TRBV2
CASSGQGTDTQYF
>TRBJ2-3|TRBV5-1
CASSPGQTTDTQYF
>TRBJ1-2|TRBV5-1
CASSSETGGYGYTF
>TRBJ1-1|TRBV5-1
CASSLYRGNTEAFF
>TRBJ2-5|TRBV6-5
CASSYLGREETQYF
>TRBJ1-5|TRBV28
CASSVNQPQHF
>TRBJ1-3|TRBV6-5
CASRTGGGNTIYF
>TRBJ1-1|TRBV4-1
CASSHPKGAEAFF
>TRBJ1-2|TRBV27
CASSLTGTGGLRYTF
>TRBJ2-1|TRBV7-3
CASSLTVFGGNEQFF
>TRBJ2-7|TRBV10-3
CAISLGQGYEQYF
>TRBJ1-4|TRBV19
CASTDAGGTGREKLFF
>TRBJ1-1|TRBV5-1
CASSWLTGIDTEAFF
>TRBJ2-2|TRBV23-1
CASSQTDRAYTGELFF
>TRBJ2-3|TRBV7-3
CASSSHIRTSGGAATQYF
>TRBJ1-2|TRBV10-3
CAISDPSGFGYTF
>TRBJ2-7|TRBV7-2
CASRLGGDGGEQYF
>TRBJ2-3|TRBV18
CASSFGTSGAADTQYF
>TRBJ2-7|TRBV11-3
CASSPEDSYEQYF
>TRBJ1-5|TRBV2
CASSDSAAQPQHF
>TRBJ2-3|TRBV4-3
CASSQDGNRDTQYF
>TRBJ2-5|TRBV4-1
CASSQVSRLDGGETQYF
>TRBJ2-1|TRBV7-9
CASSLASTGGSYNEQFF
>TRBJ2-7|TRBV7-3
CASSLNGEGSYEQYF
>TRBJ2-3|TRBV18
CASSPNQAGGSDTQYF
>TRBJ1-4|TRBV5-1
CASSGRNNEKLFF
>TRBJ2-7|TRBV18
CASSRPGQGGEQYF